This TCR beta chain was sequenced in a study of Ad26.COV2.S vaccination and SARS-CoV-2 variants. Whole-study context: The authors gave Ad26.COV2.S intramuscularly, either once or twice 56 days apart. Broader study findings: Higher spike-specific TCR breadth was found in vaccine recipients than in placebo recipients. In vaccinated individuals, spike-specific CD8+ and CD4+ T cell responses reportedly displayed substantial breadth.

This clone came up once. The target antigen is unknown. Produced via immunoSEQ multiplex PCR; TCRdb's table is partial and in-frame only. The table lists 300,000 to 400,000 clones, around four fifths of them singletons. Germline CDR1 reads MNHEY; CDR2 reads SMNVEV (reference sequence). Between the trimmed V and J ends, which lost 5 bases and 0 bases, there was a span of 17 bases. This CDR3 is 17 amino acids long. Treatment: around 19 received Ad26.COV2.S at low or high dose, single or two shots; 5 received placebo; per-sample allocation not given. Sampling was done on day 63 after the first vaccine or placebo injection.

This sequence was found in a person aged 18-65 years who received the Ad26.COV2.S COVID-19 vaccine or a placebo. Material: peripheral blood, obtained in a trial of Ad26.COV2.S vaccine versus placebo. The rearrangement links TRBV27 to TRBJ1-5, with D tentatively TRBD1 (5 bases). Here the CDR3 DNA reads TGTGCCAGCAGTCTCAGGGCAGTCACACATAGCAATCAGCCCCAGCATTTT. Translation gives CASSLRAVTHSNQPQHF.